Below, one T cell receptor beta chain is given with its context. The antigen this receptor binds is unknown. No quality values exist for individual bases; no much larger clone is one base distant. RNA was extracted with the RNeasy kit and roughly 0.45 to 1 ug was reverse transcribed using random hexamers. The immunoSEQ multiplex PCR assay, which covers 54 Vbeta and 13 Jbeta segments, was used to amplify TCR beta CDR3 regions. PCR amplification bias was corrected by using a synthetic template baseline for primer optimization and computational correction. For the original study's pipeline: Reads were annotated to V, D and J genes according to IMGT and were analyzed with immunoSEQ Analyzer, with only productive sequences retained. Clonality was calculated as one minus the Shannon entropy normalized by log2 of the number of productive unique sequences. Public and private clones were assessed among the 100 most prevalent clones of each patient and control. Clones were defined as Susac-specific when absent from the healthy and MS cohorts, from fewer than 1,200 published viral clones and from other ImmuneACCESS disease sequences. TCRdb trimmed public reads at Q25 via fastp, called clones via MiXCR and kept in-frame beta chains. Merged by CDR3 protein, the rows form single entries marked with the most common genes and DNA. The V and J calls come from TCRdb's annotation, not from the publication. In all, the sample holds 80,000 or so distinct CDR3 sequences, and just under 95% of those were seen once. About 0.3% of the sample lies in the top ten.

Peripheral blood CD8+ and CD4+ T cells from healthy donors, Susac syndrome patients and multiple sclerosis patients were profiled using high-throughput TCR beta sequencing. The healthy donors served as controls matched for age and sex. Bulk CD8+ and CD4+ T cells were purified magnetically by negative isolation, whereas CD8+ TEMRA cells were enriched by FACS. Blood was collected in EDTA tubes and processed within 24 hours, with PBMCs isolated through density gradient centrifugation. PBMCs intended for TCR sequencing were frozen in liquid nitrogen and were later thawed in a 37 degrees C water bath. A purity of at least 90% was achieved for sorted or isolated CD4+, CD8+ and CD8+ TEMRA cells. The data originate from a study of CD8 T cells in Susac syndrome (dated by TCRdb to 2018 to 2020). Broadly, across the study: Repertoire sequencing was used to test whether CD8+ T cell activation and differentiation in Susac syndrome was antigen driven. Clonality of the CD8+ T cell repertoire was compared between about a dozen healthy donors, 14 Susac syndrome patients and under 16 multiple sclerosis patients. The study at large found these results: The number of individuals in the TCR sequencing and HLA analysis was recognized as being relatively small.

From cysteine to phenylalanine, the CDR3 is 15 amino acids long. This entry keeps only the CDR3 DNA: 45 bases, framed from base 1. V is cut by 0 bases and J by 2 bases, and the space between the germline ends is 9 bases. CDR1 SGHDN and CDR2 FVKESK were looked up in the germline V gene. The receptor chain draws on TRBV14 and TRBJ2-3; no D gene can be assigned with confidence. This sequence originates from a human donor in good health. Sequencing was performed on CD8+ T cells from PBMCs. The DNA sequence is TGTGCCAGCAGCCAAGATACTGGTGTCACAGATACGCAGTATTTT. Protein translation: CASSQDTGVTDTQYF.